The 26 T cell receptor beta chains below come from one sample, sequenced in a study of cytomegalovirus exposure and HLA in healthy donors. PCR primers comprised 60 Vbeta and 13 Jbeta primers. Clones were sequenced by immunoSEQ multiplex PCR, and TCRdb holds only the in-frame ones, with some missing. The sample consists of around 97,000 clones, roughly 10% of them appearing once. The source material was PBMCs. The receptors come from a man over 45 in good health and CMV-seropositive.

The chain is built from TRBV6-1 and TRBJ1-1, with unresolved D. Per germline, CDR1 MNHNS and CDR2 SASEGT. V shed 6 bases and J shed 8 bases, with 16 bases lying between them. This CDR3 comprises 13 residues. CDR3 amino acids: CASRSGLLPEAFF. The CDR3 DNA follows: TGTGCCAGCAGATCTGGCCTCTTGCCCGAAGCTTTCTTT.

This clone was picked up a small number of times. This chain joins TRBV28 and TRBJ1-2, with D unclear. With 5 bases removed from V and 4 bases from J, the gap between germline ends came to 11 bases. The CDR3 runs 13 residues. Germline lookup yields CDR1 MDHEN and CDR2 SYDVKM. CDR3 residues: CASSDGNLYGYTF. For the CDR3, the DNA is TGTGCCAGCAGTGACGGGAATCTCTATGGCTACACCTTC.

This clone was detected a few times. J is TRBJ2-7 and V is TRBV20-1; TRBD2 might be the D (6 bases). Trimming removed 4 bases at V and 7 bases at J, with 8 bases between. Per the germline V gene, CDR1 is DFQATT and CDR2 is SNEGSKA (reference sequence). The CDR3 covers 10 residues. The CDR3 region has the DNA TGCAGTGCTACGGAGGGAGAGCAGTACTTC. The encoded protein is CSATEGEQYF.

V gene TRBV19 combines with J gene TRBJ2-3, with D maybe TRBD2 (7 bases). This CDR3 region has 20 residues. Germline assignment: CDR1 LNHDA and CDR2 SQIVND (reference sequence). The germline V and J ends were trimmed by 1 base and 3 bases, with 26 bases remaining between them. The CDR3 reads CASSIGTPARRGLGTDTQYF. The CDR3 nucleotides are TGTGCCAGTAGTATAGGAACCCCAGCCCGGCGGGGGCTGGGTACAGATACGCAGTATTTT.

This clone was counted a few times. The chain has TRBV28 and TRBJ2-1, with 8 nucleotides matching TRBD2. Germline lookup yields CDR1 MDHEN and CDR2 SYDVKM. V lost 5 bases, J lost 5 bases, and 8 bases stayed unmatched. The CDR3 length is 15 residues. The CDR3: CASSNPGLGNNEQFF. DNA of the CDR3: TGTGCCAGCAGTAATCCGGGACTAGGGAACAATGAGCAGTTCTTC.

The chain couples TRBV27 to TRBJ1-6, with 8 bases matching TRBD1. V was clipped by 5 bases and J by 6 bases; unmatched bases: 6. The CDR3 runs to 15 residues. Germline loops: CDR1 MNHEY, CDR2 SMNVEV (reference sequence). Written as DNA, the CDR3 is TGTGCCAGCAGTCCGAAGGACAGGGCTAATTCACCCCTCCACTTT. This encodes CASSPKDRANSPLHF.

This clone was observed a handful of times. This CDR3 is CASSLGRGGYNEQFF. Written as DNA, the CDR3 is TGTGCCAGCAGCTTAGGAAGGGGAGGCTACAATGAGCAGTTCTTC. The V call is TRBV11-3, the J call TRBJ2-1, with D possibly being TRBD2 (6 bases). CDR3 length equals 15 residues. The V gene lost 1 base and the J gene lost 3 bases, with 10 bases spanning the gap. Germline-derived CDR1 and CDR2 are SGHNT and YENEEA.

The chain recombines TRBV28 with TRBJ1-2; D is possibly TRBD1 (6 bases). V shed 8 bases and J shed 2 bases, with 12 bases lying between them. This CDR3 region has 13 residues. Germline CDR1 is MDHEN and CDR2 is SYDVKM. The CDR3 region has the DNA TGTGCCAGCGTTCGGGGGGGCAACTATGGCTACACCTTC. Translated, it gives CASVRGGNYGYTF.

The chain is built from TRBV19 and TRBJ2-4; 7 bases align to TRBD1. The CDR3 has 16 amino acids. V trimming: 3 bases; J trimming: 0 bases; junction bases outside the gene matches: 5. Germline values: CDR1 LNHDA, CDR2 SQIVND (reference sequence). The DNA for the CDR3 is TGTGCCAGTAGTATCCGACAGGGCCTAGCCAAAAACATTCAGTACTTC. As protein: CASSIRQGLAKNIQYF. Looking up the rest from reference TRBV19 and TRBJ2-4 gives the full variable domain: DGGITQSPKYLFRKEGQNVTLSCEQNLNHDAMYWYRQDPGQGLRLIYYSQIVNDFQKGDIAEGYSVSREKKESFPLTVTSAQKNPTAFYLCASSIRQGLAKNIQYFGAGTRLSVL.

V gene TRBV12-5 combines with J gene TRBJ2-1; D gene ambiguous. There are 14 residues in the CDR3. Deletions cut 7 bases from V and 0 bases from J, with 10 bases between. The V gene's germline CDR1 is LGHNT and CDR2 FRNRAP. The CDR3 DNA is TGTGCTAGTGCTGGCGGAAGCTCCTACAATGAGCAGTTCTTC. The encoded protein is CASAGGSSYNEQFF.

This CDR3 is CASSLAGGLYEQYF. Here the CDR3 DNA reads TGTGCCAGCAGCCTAGCGGGAGGGCTCTACGAGCAGTACTTC. J is TRBJ2-7 and V is TRBV6-6; 12 bases match TRBD2. Germline V gene data show CDR1 as MNHNY and CDR2 as SVGAGI (reference sequence). J was trimmed by 3 bases and V by 6 bases; bases with no gene match: 3. The CDR3 contains 14 residues.

The J gene is TRBJ2-1, the V gene TRBV21-1; the table's D gene call, TRBD2, was not cross checked with the DNA. TRBV21-1 counts as a pseudogene. The length of the CDR3 is 15 residues. CDR3 region: CASSGFSGVHNEQFF. The CDR3 nucleotides read TGTGCCAGCAGCGGTTTCAGCGGTGTACACAATGAGCAGTTCTTC.

V usage is TRBV29-1 and J usage is TRBJ1-1, with D maybe TRBD1 (6 bases). Germline assignment: CDR1 SQVTM and CDR2 ANQGSEA. The CDR3 spans 13 residues. The V end was cut by 5 bases, the J end by 1 base, with 11 bases between. CDR3 coding DNA: TGCAGCGTTCCGGGACACAAGAACACTGAAGCTTTCTTT. Amino acid sequence: CSVPGHKNTEAFF.

This clone has only a few counts. The chain carries TRBV18 and TRBJ2-5; D remains unclear. Between the trimmed V and J ends, which lost 3 bases and 2 bases, there was a span of 7 bases. Germline CDR1 and CDR2: KGHSH and LQKENI. This CDR3 has 13 amino acids. As DNA, the CDR3 is TGTGCCAGCTCACCTTCACAGCAAGAGACCCAGTACTTC. Translated: CASSPSQQETQYF.

J is TRBJ1-6 and V is TRBV6-6; D unclear. The CDR3 is 14 amino acids. V gave up 5 bases and J gave up 7 bases, with 12 bases separating them. CDR1 is MNHNY and CDR2 is SVGAGI in the germline V gene (reference sequence). CDR3 bases: TGTGCCAGCAGTCAAGCAGGTCCGAATTCACCCCTCCACTTT. Protein sequence: CASSQAGPNSPLHF.

In this sample, this clone turned up a few times. The chain is built from TRBV7-2 and TRBJ1-3; tentative D call: TRBD1 (6 bases). The CDR3 extends over 16 amino acids. Germline loops: CDR1 SGHTA, CDR2 FQGNSA. V was clipped by 1 base and J by 0 bases, with 10 bases between them. In nucleotides, the CDR3 is TGTGCCAGCAGCTTAGGGACAGTCATCTCTGGAAACACCATATATTTT. This sequence encodes CASSLGTVISGNTIYF.

In this sample, this clone turned up many times. The chain couples TRBV30 to TRBJ2-1; D is perhaps TRBD2 (7 bases). The CDR3 is 13 residues long. Trimming pared 8 bases from V and 9 bases from J, leaving 20 bases between. Germline CDR1 and CDR2: GTSNPN and SVGIG (reference sequence). CDR3 nucleotides: TGTGCCCGGGGGGCGGGAGATAGAGGTGAGCAGTTCTTC. This gives the protein CARGAGDRGEQFF.

The gene calls are TRBV2 and TRBJ2-1; D gene unclear. With 11 bases removed from V and 7 bases from J, the gap between germline ends came to 12 bases. The germline V gene encodes CDR1 SNHLY and CDR2 FYNNEI. The CDR3 spans 11 residues. CDR3 in DNA: TGTGCCGCCCTAGGTGAGAATGAGCAGTTCTTC. Amino acids: CAALGENEQFF.

This chain uses TRBV4-1 with TRBJ2-1, with TRBD2 identical over 13 bases. CDR1 is MGHRA and CDR2 is YSYEKL in the germline V gene. Trimming removed 4 bases from V and 7 bases from J; junction bases left unmatched: 7. This CDR3 is 16 amino acids long. This CDR3 reads CASSRVETSGRNEQFF. The DNA of the CDR3 is TGCGCCAGCAGCCGTGTAGAGACTAGCGGGAGGAATGAGCAGTTCTTC.

The chain is built from TRBV5-4 and TRBJ2-3, with a possible D match to TRBD1 (5 bases). Germline assignment: CDR1 SGHNT and CDR2 YYREEE (reference sequence). The CDR3 extends over 12 amino acids. The V end lost 4 bases, the J end lost 5 bases, and 8 bases lay between the germline ends. CDR3 sequence reads: CASSPQGDTQYF. CDR3 nucleotides: TGTGCCAGCAGCCCCCAGGGAGATACGCAGTATTTT.

The chain combines TRBV7-9 with TRBJ2-7; D gene unclear. The germline CDR1 and CDR2 sequences are SEHNR and FQNEAQ (reference sequence). The CDR3 sequence is 11 residues long. Trimming shortened V by 2 bases and J by 5 bases, and 4 bases separated the two germline ends. CDR3 residues: CASSLRDEQYF. DNA of the CDR3: TGTGCCAGCAGCTTACGCGACGAGCAGTACTTC.

The rearrangement joins TRBV29-1 to TRBJ2-3; D is unresolved. The CDR3 totals 13 residues. Germline loops: CDR1 SQVTM, CDR2 ANQGSEA. V was trimmed by 7 bases and J by 0 bases, leaving 11 bases between them. The CDR3 here is CSGKSSSTDTQYF. The CDR3 DNA reads TGCAGCGGTAAATCGTCTAGCACAGATACGCAGTATTTT.

The chain recombines TRBV7-3 with TRBJ1-2; D gene uncertain. The germline V and J ends were trimmed by 1 base and 3 bases, with 9 bases remaining between them. This CDR3 is built from 14 residues. The V gene's germline CDR1 is SGHTA and CDR2 FQGTGA. The CDR3 loop is CASSLSPGDYGYTF. DNA of the CDR3: TGTGCCAGCAGCTTAAGTCCGGGTGACTATGGCTACACCTTC.

This clone was seen a few times. The chain carries TRBV7-9 and TRBJ2-1, with TRBD2 matching over 14 bases. V was pared by 5 bases and J by 15 bases, with 9 bases of the junction left unmatched. This CDR3 is built from 14 residues. Per germline, CDR1 SEHNR and CDR2 FQNEAQ (reference sequence). The DNA for the CDR3 is TGTGCCAGCAGCCCGGACGGGACTAGCGGGAGACTGTTCTTC. Protein: CASSPDGTSGRLFF.

Only a few counts were recorded for this clone. The chain recombines TRBV2 with TRBJ2-7; TRBD1 matches 9 bases. With 1 base clipped from V and 5 bases from J, the junction kept 3 bases outside the gene matches. Germline lookup yields CDR1 SNHLY and CDR2 FYNNEI. The CDR3 consists of 14 residues. CDR3 DNA sequence: TGTGCCAGCAGTGAAGGACAGGGGGTCGACGAGCAGTACTTC. Residues: CASSEGQGVDEQYF.

This clone was observed at least ten times. The chain joins TRBV25-1 to TRBJ1-2; weak D call: TRBD1 (5 bases). Germline CDR1 MGHDK, CDR2 SYGVNS. CDR3 length: 14 amino acids. V was trimmed by 2 bases and J by 6 bases, leaving 13 bases between them. The CDR3 here is CASSEGAGLHGYTF. The CDR3 DNA sequence: TGTGCCAGCAGTGAAGGGGCAGGGCTCCATGGCTACACCTTC.